This TCR beta chain stems from a study of blood T cell repertoires in COVID-19. Measured with immunoSEQ multiplex PCR; TCRdb has only the in-frame clones, and not every one. The sample has about 18,000 clones, more than 70% seen once. The CDR3 is 15 amino acids. V dropped 3 bases and J dropped 4 bases, with 16 bases sitting between them. Germline V lookup: CDR1 SGHRS, CDR2 YFSETQ. The chain joins TRBV5-1 to TRBJ1-1, with D hard to call. This clonotype originated in a woman aged 30 to 39 who had recovered from COVID-19. The sequencing sample was made of PBMCs or T cells enriched from blood (not recorded which). Written as DNA, the CDR3 is TGCGCCAGCAGCTGGGAGGCGGGGATGGGCACTGAAGCTTTCTTT. Its translation is CASSWEAGMGTEAFF.